This T cell receptor beta chain emerged from a study of cytomegalovirus exposure and HLA in healthy donors (dated by TCRdb to between 2016 and 2019). Describing the broader study: An earlier analysis of approximately 640 of the donors reported about 250 Gb of sequence data and more than 90 million unique TCR beta sequences from about 179 million T cells. Across approximately 420 genotyped donors of the cohort, an average of about 240,000 unique TCR beta nucleotide sequences per donor were sequenced, and approximately 19% of those sequences were non-productive. The later analysis used no new phenotypic data to find candidate immune exposures, relying instead on TCR beta sequences and their occurrence across donors. All discovery cohort repertoires had been generated using a single sequencing platform. Genome-wide SNP genotypes for about three fifths of the roughly 670 donors were used in a later genetic analysis, which treated that subset as a discovery cohort. An earlier analysis of 450 to 750 of the donors used high-throughput TCR beta sequencing to judge whether each TCR beta V gene segment behaved as functional or pseudogenic. The study aimed to test whether cataloging public T cell receptors could reveal signatures of past pathogen exposure. The study combined high-throughput TCR immunosequencing, statistical association of individual TCRs with disease status, and machine learning to predict cytomegalovirus infection status. An early release that covered more than 550 HLA-typed donors contained approximately 300 gigabases of sequencing data and 75 million to 100 million unique TCR sequences. HLA typing covered class I and class II loci at four-digit resolution. Among the approximately 420 genotyped donors, more than 70% belonged to the genetic ancestry cluster associated with self-reported Caucasian donors. Donor age, sex, ethnicity and CMV serostatus were compiled together with the repertoire data. The number of donors typed differed by locus, with 629-630 for A, B, C, DRB1 and DQB1, approximately 500 for DQA1, over 600 for DPA1, and approximately 470 for DPB1. In addition to the first cohort of 666 subjects, a separate validation cohort of some 120 different subjects was used. The T cell repertoires of under 750 subjects were profiled by immunosequencing and related to cytomegalovirus serostatus. To study patterns of TCR occurrence, a later analysis re-analyzed previously published TCR beta repertoires from around 660 donors and added high-resolution HLA genotyping. Because of strong linkage in the cohort, five DR-DQ haplotypes were treated as single units for association and clustering.

The library was obtained by the immunoSEQ multiplex PCR assay. A mixture of 60 forward primers for TCR Vbeta segments and 13 reverse primers for TCR Jbeta segments was used in the multiplex PCR. Amplification of the CDR3 region of rearranged TCR beta genes was performed with a multiplex PCR assay on genomic DNA. The amplified TCR beta libraries were sequenced on the Illumina HiSeq System as 87-base-pair reads. Per the original workflow: A later analysis tallied 70 million to 100 million unique TCR beta chains across the 700 or so repertoires, and some 10 million of those chains were shared by two or more donors. Raw reads were error-corrected and collapsed into unique sequences with a nearest-neighbor algorithm that merged closely related sequences to remove PCR and sequencing errors. CDR3 sequences were aligned to IMGT reference sequences to assign V, D and J gene segments. For a sequence to be retained, a match of at least six nucleotides was required to both a V gene segment and a J gene segment. A rearrangement was called productive if the CDR3 had no stop codons and remained in frame with V and J, and every other rearrangement was called non-productive. Following IMGT convention, CDR3 was defined as the stretch from the second conserved V-encoded cysteine up to the conserved J-encoded phenylalanine. The earlier analysis of 500 to 650 of the donors excluded any sequence lacking an unambiguous match to a single V gene segment. In an earlier analysis of 450 to 750 of the donors, a V segment was called functional when productive rearrangements were above 56.7%, and segregating when the standard deviation between donors exceeded 5%. A statistical classification framework was built to diagnose cytomegalovirus status from the catalog of TCR beta chain sequences. In a later analysis, V and J genes were assigned by comparing TCR nucleotide sequences against IMGT/GENE-DB human TR gene sequences. A later analysis assigned CDR3 sequences and most-parsimonious VDJ recombination scenarios with the TCRdist pipeline. In a later analysis, each TCR beta chain was defined by its CDR3 amino acid sequence together with its V-gene family, and reads without a unique V-gene family were excluded. To address suspected cross-contamination and a sequencing artifact, a later analysis removed a few hundred highly shared, low-generation-probability nucleotide sequences. In a later analysis, a clonal expansion index for each public chain was calculated from normalized within-repertoire ranks of inferred template counts. In a later analysis, generation probabilities were computed using a VDJ recombination model fitted to out-of-frame rearrangements, and the results were checked against IGoR. In a later analysis, TCR-TCR, TCR-HLA and TCR-CMV co-occurrence was scored with hypergeometric tests, and a repertoire-size bias correction was applied to TCR pairs. To estimate false discovery rates, a later analysis permuted the HLA or CMV assignments 20 times. In a later analysis, co-occurring TCRs were grouped with DBSCAN, and TCRdist sequence similarity was added when clustering was performed within HLA-allele-positive subsets. Co-occurrence clustering excluded repertoires with fewer than 30,000 or more than 120,000 public chains, plus five with anomalous nucleotide sharing. TCRdb carries this immuneACCESS record with in-frame sequences only. Its versions omit some clonotypes, under half of them owing to an unresolved V gene in the studies checked, with the rest unexplained. V and J calls and clone size are given by that table; D and trimming were obtained from the DNA. Across this sample there are roughly 150,000 clones, with approximately 70% seen only once. Of the sample, about 1.5% falls within the top ten clones.

A remark on this clone: The antigen it recognizes is unknown. No base quality values were provided; no much bigger clone lies one nucleotide off.

The cohort comprised fewer than 750 healthy bone marrow donors. All cohort members were sampled while nominally healthy, although unrecorded immune exposures were likely present. The donor tested CMV seronegative and was one of the 352 seronegative cohort members. Every donor gave a peripheral blood sample, and the peripheral blood mononuclear cells from that sample were used for TCR beta sequencing. The Qiagen DNeasy Blood Extraction Kit was used to extract genomic DNA from the blood cell samples. What the work shows at the level of the full study, not this receptor alone: The study listed approximately 150 TCR beta chains as associated with cytomegalovirus. When HLA alleles, especially DR and DQ, strongly co-occurred, TCR associations were difficult to assign to individual alleles. Roughly uniform sequencing depth across donors was assumed in presence/absence analyses, although this assumption may not hold. An association between a missense DCLRE1C variant and V-gene and J-gene trimming of TCR beta chains was found in a later genetic analysis and replicated in an independent cohort. A further reported finding was that TCR beta sequences accurately predicted the HLA-A and HLA-B alleles for most subjects in the first cohort. Compared with the 666-donor mean, donors in an Asian-associated ancestry cluster had fewer N-insertions in productive TCRs, according to a later genetic analysis. Immune exposure information for the cohort was limited to CMV serostatus. HLA typing was unavailable for some donors at each locus, so association tests used only the typed subset. Around 16 rarely observed V segments, including chromosome 9 orphons, were excluded from the earlier analysis of some 590 of the donors because counts were too low. A later analysis found that HLA-associated TCR beta chains were more clonally expanded and had lower generation probabilities than equally common non-associated chains. It was suggested by the authors that the approach could potentially be generalized to other disease states and immunological phenotypes. In a later analysis, most CMV-associated TCR beta chains were found to appear HLA-restricted, with HLA associations seemingly driven largely by CMV exposure. This cohort had only TCR beta chains sequenced, and the lack of alpha or paired-chain data limited which features could be detected. An earlier analysis of approximately 570 of the donors showed that most TCR beta V segments appeared in productive rearrangements either about 87% or about 30% of the time, which broadly matched IMGT annotations. Correlated functional status among segregating V segments might reflect linkage disequilibrium, but an unknown experimental factor could not be ruled out. Most TCR sequences were seen in very few donors, while some public TCRs were found in many individuals. A later analysis associated about 17,000 TCR beta sequences with specific HLA alleles at a false discovery rate of 0.05. Several of the top co-occurrence clusters appeared to be linked to parvovirus B19, influenza, CMV and Epstein-Barr virus, according to a later analysis. In a later analysis, TCR association rates were found to vary across HLA loci, with the most associated TCRs seen for DRB1 alleles and the fewest for HLA-C alleles. In both the original and validation cohorts, the classifier was reported to diagnose cytomegalovirus status with high specificity and sensitivity. A few of the identified cytomegalovirus-associated TCR beta chains were confirmed in vitro to be specific for cytomegalovirus antigens. A cluster of highly shared sequence variants was judged likely to be a technical artifact of the sequencing pipeline.

This receptor was identified in a woman in her twenties or thirties in good health and CMV-seronegative. Sequenced material: PBMCs.

The nucleotides are TGTGCCAGCAGTCGGGACAGGGCTGGGAACACTGAAGCTTTCTTT. Its protein is CASSRDRAGNTEAFF. In this chain, TRBV6-1 is recombined with TRBJ1-1; TRBD1 matches 9 bases in the middle. CDR1 and CDR2, per the germline V gene, are MNHNS and SASEGT. Measured from the cysteine to the phenylalanine, the CDR3 is 15 residues long. CDR3 DNA only is kept here, 45 bases in frame from base 1. Ends trimmed: V by 5 bases, J by 1 base; bases unmatched to a gene: 5.